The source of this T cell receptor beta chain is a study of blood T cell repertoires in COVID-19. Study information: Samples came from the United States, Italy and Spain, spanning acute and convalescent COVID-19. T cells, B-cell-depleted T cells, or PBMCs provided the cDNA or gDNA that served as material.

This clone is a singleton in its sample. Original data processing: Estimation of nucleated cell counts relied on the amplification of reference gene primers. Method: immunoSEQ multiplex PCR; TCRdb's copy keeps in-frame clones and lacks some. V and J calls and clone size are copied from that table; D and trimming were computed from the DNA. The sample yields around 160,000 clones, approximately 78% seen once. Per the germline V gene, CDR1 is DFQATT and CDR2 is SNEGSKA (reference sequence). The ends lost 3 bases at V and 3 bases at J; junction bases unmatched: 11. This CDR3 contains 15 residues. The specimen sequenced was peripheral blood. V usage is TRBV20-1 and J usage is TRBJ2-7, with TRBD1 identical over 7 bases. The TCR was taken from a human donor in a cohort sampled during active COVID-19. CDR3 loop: CSASLLGTANYEQYF. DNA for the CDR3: TGCAGTGCTAGTTTACTAGGGACAGCCAACTACGAGCAGTACTTC.